The 19 T cell receptor beta chains given below trace back to one sample, sequenced in a study of CD8 T cells in ankylosing spondylitis. Study observations and caveats: It appeared that ankylosing spondylitis blood was characterized by a TCR beta motif of under ten highly homologous variants.

For these receptors, no antigen is known. TCRdb called the 5' RACE reads again in MiXCR, with one record for every CDR3 protein. The table shows around 890,000 distinct CDR3 sequences, with 12% occurring only once. Input material: blood, either unsorted or a sorted T cell fraction (not recorded which). The receptors shown here come from a male donor with ankylosing spondylitis.

The sample holds a few counts of this clonotype. V and J are TRBV7-2 and TRBJ2-1, with 8 bases fitting TRBD1. The CDR3 is 14 residues long. Trimming removed 4 bases from V and 7 bases from J; junction bases left unmatched: 6. CDR1 is SGHTA, CDR2 FQGNSA, per germline. The CDR3 spells CASSYRTGRNEQFF. Written as DNA, the CDR3 is TGTGCCAGCAGCTACCGGACAGGGAGGAATGAGCAGTTCTTC.

The V call is TRBV20-1, the J call TRBJ1-5, with a tentative D call TRBD1 (6 bases). Trimming stripped 6 bases from V and 0 bases from J, with 12 bases between. The CDR3 totals 14 residues. CDR1 is DFQATT and CDR2 is SNEGSKA in the germline V gene (reference sequence). CDR3 loop: CSAQGFYSNQPQHF. The CDR3 DNA reads TGCAGTGCGCAGGGGTTCTATAGCAATCAGCCCCAGCATTTT.

V is TRBV6-1 and J is TRBJ2-3, with 10 bases that match TRBD2. CDR1 and CDR2 from the germline V gene are MNHNS and SASEGT. The CDR3 contains 15 residues. The J segment lost 1 base and the V segment lost 7 bases, leaving 5 bases of the junction unmatched. The CDR3 DNA follows: TGTGCCAGCACCCGGCTAGCGGGGGGCACAGATACGCAGTATTTT. It encodes CASTRLAGGTDTQYF.

This clonotype was counted between two and nine times. The gene calls are TRBV10-3 and TRBJ2-3, with TRBD2 identical over 7 bases. From germline, CDR1 is ENHRY and CDR2 SYGVKD. V was clipped by 10 bases and J by 5 bases; unmatched bases: 6. This CDR3 is built from 12 residues. The CDR3 is CATQREGDTQYF. CDR3 coding DNA: TGTGCCACTCAGCGGGAAGGAGATACGCAGTATTTT.

This clonotype was counted between two and nine times. The chain carries TRBV10-3 and TRBJ2-3, with D maybe TRBD2 (5 bases). Germline V gene data show CDR1 as ENHRY and CDR2 as SYGVKD. The V and J ends lost 7 bases and 3 bases respectively, with 14 bases between them. The CDR3 is 14 amino acids. CDR3 sequence: CAINGGPATDTQYF. DNA for the CDR3: TGTGCCATCAACGGCGGGCCTGCGACAGATACGCAGTATTTT.

This clonotype has more than one count but fewer than ten. This chain links TRBV20-1 with TRBJ2-3, with D perhaps TRBD1 (6 bases). The CDR3 is 16 residues long. Germline assignment: CDR1 DFQATT and CDR2 SNEGSKA (reference sequence). V was pared by 1 base and J by 2 bases, with 16 bases between. For the CDR3, the DNA is TGCAGTGCTAGAGGGGGACACCGTCGACTCACAGATACGCAGTATTTT. Its protein product is CSARGGHRRLTDTQYF.

This clonotype was counted only a few times. This chain joins TRBV3-1 and TRBJ1-1; no firm D call. CDR3 size: 11 residues. The germline V and J ends were trimmed by 6 bases and 5 bases, with 7 bases remaining between them. Per the germline V gene, CDR1 is LGHDT and CDR2 is YNNKEL (reference sequence). The CDR3, as DNA: TGTGCCAGCAGGGCGACAACTGAAGCTTTCTTT. It specifies CASRATTEAFF.

The chain recombines TRBV5-6 with TRBJ1-2, with 7 bases that match TRBD1. Germline V gives CDR1 SGHDT, CDR2 YYEEEE. There are 14 residues in the CDR3. V lost 5 bases, J lost 4 bases, and 8 bases stayed unmatched. Here the CDR3 DNA reads TGTGCCAGCAGTTCCGGGACAGCCAGCTATGGCTACACCTTC. Protein: CASSSGTASYGYTF.

This clonotype appeared many times. The chain carries TRBV20-1 and TRBJ1-3; D remains ambiguous. The germline V gene has CDR1 DFQATT and CDR2 SNEGSKA (reference sequence). Trimming stripped 1 base from V and 4 bases from J, with 11 bases between. This CDR3 contains 14 residues. The CDR3: CSARAQVNGNTIYF. As DNA, the CDR3 is TGCAGTGCTAGAGCACAAGTAAACGGAAACACCATATATTTT.

The chain couples TRBV19 to TRBJ2-7, with TRBD1 matching 8 bases. The germline V gene has CDR1 LNHDA and CDR2 SQIVND (reference sequence). After removal of 7 bases from V and 4 bases from J, the junction contained 9 bases not matched to a gene. The CDR3 is made up of 14 amino acids. The CDR3: CASTPRRGLYEQYF. DNA of the CDR3: TGTGCCAGTACCCCTCGCAGGGGGCTATACGAGCAGTACTTC.

This clonotype was seen a handful of times. The V call is TRBV12-3 or TRBV12-4, the J call TRBJ1-4; D call uncertain. This CDR3 spans 14 amino acids. V was trimmed by 4 bases and J by 7 bases, leaving 13 bases between them. CDR3 DNA: TGTGCCAGCAGTTCCCTAAGACGGGGTGAAAAACTGTTTTTT. Its protein product is CASSSLRRGEKLFF.

Only a few counts were recorded for this clonotype. The chain employs TRBV28 and TRBJ2-5; D gene unclear. The CDR3 length is 14 residues. Trimming stripped 6 bases from V and 5 bases from J, with 16 bases between. CDR1 and CDR2 (germline): MDHEN, SYDVKM. The CDR3 sequence: CASSLPAVDETQYF. In DNA, the CDR3 is TGTGCCAGCAGCCTCCCGGCAGTGGACGAGACCCAGTACTTC.

This chain's CDR3 is CSASIIRPVWEVSTGELFF. In DNA, the CDR3 is TGCAGTGCTAGCATTATCAGGCCCGTGTGGGAGGTCAGCACCGGGGAGCTGTTTTTT. The chain joins TRBV20-1 to TRBJ2-2; perhaps TRBD2 as D (6 bases). Germline V gene data show CDR1 as DFQATT and CDR2 as SNEGSKA (reference sequence). CDR3 length: 19 amino acids. V was clipped by 3 bases and J by 4 bases, with 27 bases between them.

This rearrangement joins TRBV7-2 to TRBJ2-1; 12 bases map to TRBD1. After removal of 1 base from V and 8 bases from J, the junction contained 6 bases not matched to a gene. The CDR3 consists of 16 residues. Germline CDR1 is SGHTA and CDR2 is FQGNSA. The CDR3 DNA reads as TGTGCCAGCAGCTTAGGAGGGACAGGGGGCGCGTATGAGCAGTTCTTC. Its protein product is CASSLGGTGGAYEQFF.

Only a few counts were recorded for this clonotype. The genes are TRBV9 and TRBJ2-7, with unresolved D. The CDR3 is 14 amino acids. The V gene lost 0 bases and the J gene lost 1 base, with 8 bases spanning the gap. Per germline, CDR1 SGDLS and CDR2 YYNGEE. CDR3 loop: CASSVGMGSYEQYF. Written as DNA, the CDR3 is TGTGCCAGCAGCGTAGGTATGGGGTCCTACGAGCAGTACTTC.

The CDR3 is CASSLRPPASGADWGPFF. In nucleotides, the CDR3 is TGTGCCAGCAGCTTACGCCCCCCGGCTAGCGGGGCCGATTGGGGCCCGTTCTTC. The chain links TRBV11-1 to TRBJ2-1; 9 bases align to TRBD2. This CDR3 spans 18 amino acids. Germline loops: CDR1 SGHAT, CDR2 FQDESV (reference sequence). After removal of 2 bases from V and 15 bases from J, the junction contained 23 bases not matched to a gene.

Concerning this clonotype itself: The germline gene is not matched at one end of the junction; a read error may be the cause. The chain is built from TRBV20-1 and TRBJ2-3; TRBD2 is a possible D gene (5 bases). CDR1 is DFQATT and CDR2 is SNEGSKA in the germline V gene (reference sequence). This CDR3 contains 16 residues. This chain's CDR3 is CCARDGLRWGTDTQYF. The CDR3 DNA is TGCTGTGCTAGAGATGGACTCAGATGGGGCACAGATACGCAGTATTTT.

This clonotype was recorded many times. The V gene is TRBV29-1, the J gene TRBJ2-2; D not resolved. Germline CDR1 is SQVTM and CDR2 is ANQGSEA. The CDR3 is 15 residues long. The V gene lost 6 bases and the J gene lost 2 bases, with 16 bases spanning the gap. CDR3 sequence (DNA): TGCAGCGTCCTCCCCGGGCCAGGAAACACCGGGGAGCTGTTTTTT. It translates to CSVLPGPGNTGELFF.

The chain recombines TRBV5-1 with TRBJ2-7; D gene unclear. The CDR3 has 14 residues. The germline V gene encodes CDR1 SGHRS and CDR2 YFSETQ. The V end was cut by 2 bases, the J end by 4 bases, with 13 bases between. CDR3 protein: CASSFGPPSYEQYF. CDR3 nucleotide sequence: TGCGCCAGCAGCTTTGGACCTCCTTCTTACGAGCAGTACTTC.